Listed below are T cell receptor beta chains from one sample, sequenced in a study of CD8 T cells in Susac syndrome. MiXCR, run by TCRdb on the immunoSEQ multiplex PCR reads, gives a single entry per CDR3 protein. The table records 69,000 or so distinct CDR3 sequences, 95% of them present only once. The sample comprised CD8+ T cells from PBMCs. The receptors originated from a human donor in good health. CDR3s include the opening cysteine and the closing phenylalanine or tryptophan. The D gene is left open where the match is weak. Clone size, where shown, is once, few, many, or a class for clones that have expanded.

once TRBJ1-1 TRBD1 13 TRBV15 TGTGCCACCAGCGGGACAGGAGGCACTGAAGCTTTCTTT CATSGTGGTEAFF
NA TRBJ1-2 NA 13 TRBV28 TGTGCCAGCAGCCCCTTCAAAAACTATGGCTACACCTTC CASSPFKNYGYTF
NA TRBJ2-3 NA 14 TRBV9 TGTGCCAGCAGCGTAGCGATAGGTACAGATACGCAGTATTTT CASSVAIGTDTQYF
NA TRBJ2-5 TRBD2 18 TRBV5-4 TGTGCCAGCAGCCGGCCCGATAGGGGACTAGCGGGGCTGGAGACCCAGTACTTC CASSRPDRGLAGLETQYF
once TRBJ2-1 TRBD2 14 TRBV27 TGTGCCACCGCAGCGGGGGGACACCTTAATGAGCAGTTCTTC CATAAGGHLNEQFF
NA TRBJ2-1 NA 13 TRBV29-1 TGCAGCGGGCAGGCTCTCTTCTACAATGAGCAGTTCTTC CSGQALFYNEQFF
NA TRBJ1-6 TRBD1 12 TRBV2 TGTGCCAGCATCTCAGGGACAGCATCTCTCCACTTT CASISGTASLHF
NA TRBJ2-7 NA 17 TRBV6-5 TGTGCCAGCAGTTACTCGCGGGGCGAGGAAGGTACCTACGAGCAGTACTTC CASSYSRGEEGTYEQYF
NA TRBJ1-2 NA 14 TRBV7-9 TGTGCCAGCAGTTCCAACGAACGATGGGATGGCTACACCTTC CASSSNERWDGYTF
NA TRBJ1-4 NA 15 TRBV7-9 TGTGCCAGCAGCATGCCGGGAGCCTATAATGAAAAACTGTTTTTT CASSMPGAYNEKLFF
few TRBJ2-7 NA 14 TRBV9 TGTGCCAGCACCCCCGGGCCCGAAGGCGACGAGCAGTACTTC CASTPGPEGDEQYF
NA TRBJ1-2 TRBD1 12 TRBV29-1 TGCAGCGTCGTCAACAGGGGAGGCGGCTACACCTTC CSVVNRGGGYTF